This TCR beta chain derives from a study of shared clonotypes between healthy human individuals. Germline V gene lookup returns CDR1 LNHDA and CDR2 SQIVND (reference sequence). The V gene end was trimmed by 5 bases and the J gene end by 2 bases; junction bases not matched to a gene: 6. The CDR3 is 15 amino acids. There are a few counts of this clone. Data came from immunoSEQ multiplex PCR; TCRdb stores just in-frame clones and leaves some out. The data contain roughly 490,000 clones, 60% to 85% of them singletons. The TCR sequence derives from a woman between 40 and 50 years old in good health. Some clones in this sample may be carry-over from other donors' samples. The chain combines TRBV19 with TRBJ2-7; TRBD1 agrees at 10 bases. Sequencing was carried out using PBMCs. The CDR3 here is CASSEDRGGTYEQYF. The CDR3 DNA sequence: TGTGCCAGTAGTGAGGACAGGGGGGGAACCTACGAGCAGTACTTC.